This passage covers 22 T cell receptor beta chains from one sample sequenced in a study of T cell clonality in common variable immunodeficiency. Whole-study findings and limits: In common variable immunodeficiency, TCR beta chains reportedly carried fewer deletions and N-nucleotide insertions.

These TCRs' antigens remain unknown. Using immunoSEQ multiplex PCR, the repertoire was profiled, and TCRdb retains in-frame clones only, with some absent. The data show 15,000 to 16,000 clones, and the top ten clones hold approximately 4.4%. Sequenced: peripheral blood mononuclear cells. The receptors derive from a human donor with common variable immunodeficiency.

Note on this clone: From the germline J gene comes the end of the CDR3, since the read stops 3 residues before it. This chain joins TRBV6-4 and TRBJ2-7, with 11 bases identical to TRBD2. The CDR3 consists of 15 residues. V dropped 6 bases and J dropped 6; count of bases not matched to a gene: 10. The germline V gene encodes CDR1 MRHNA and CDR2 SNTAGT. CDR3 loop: CASSPCTSGGCEQYF. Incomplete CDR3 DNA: TGTGCCAGCAGCCCCTGTACTAGCGGGGGCTGCGAG.

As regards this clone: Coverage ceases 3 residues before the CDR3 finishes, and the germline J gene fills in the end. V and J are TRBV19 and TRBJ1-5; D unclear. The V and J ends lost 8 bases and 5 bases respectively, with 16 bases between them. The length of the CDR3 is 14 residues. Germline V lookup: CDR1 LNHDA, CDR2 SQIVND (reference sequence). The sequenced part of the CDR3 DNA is TGTGCCAGTCACCAACGCGGTGGAGATCAGCCC. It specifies CASHQRGGDQP. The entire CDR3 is CASHQRGGDQPQHF.

Partial CDR3 DNA: TGTGCCAGCAGCCCGCCAGGGGGCAATCAGCCC. Protein sequence: CASSPPGGNQP. The full CDR3 sequence reads CASSPPGGNQPQHF. This rearrangement joins TRBV7-9 to TRBJ1-5, with D possibly TRBD1 on 6 matching bases. The observed sequence ends 3 residues before the CDR3 terminus, with the missing tail filled in from the germline J gene. The CDR3 runs to 14 residues. The germline CDR1 and CDR2 sequences are SEHNR and FQNEAQ (reference sequence). V lost 5 bases and J lost 2, with 10 bases in between.

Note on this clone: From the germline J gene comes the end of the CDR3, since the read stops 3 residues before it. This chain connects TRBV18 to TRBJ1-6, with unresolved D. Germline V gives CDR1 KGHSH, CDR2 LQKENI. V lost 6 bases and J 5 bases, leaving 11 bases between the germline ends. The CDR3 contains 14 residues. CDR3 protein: CASSPTADNSPLHF. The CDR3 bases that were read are TGTGCCAGCTCCCCAACAGCGGATAATTCACCC.

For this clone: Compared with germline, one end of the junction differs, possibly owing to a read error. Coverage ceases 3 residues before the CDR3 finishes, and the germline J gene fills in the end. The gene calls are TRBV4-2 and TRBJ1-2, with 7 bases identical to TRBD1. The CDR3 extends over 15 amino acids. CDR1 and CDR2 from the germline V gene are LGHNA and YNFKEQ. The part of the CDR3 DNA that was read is TGCGCCAGCAGCCGCCGGAGAGACAGGGATGAAGAG. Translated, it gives CASSRRRDRDEE. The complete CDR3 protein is CASSRRRDRDEEYTF.

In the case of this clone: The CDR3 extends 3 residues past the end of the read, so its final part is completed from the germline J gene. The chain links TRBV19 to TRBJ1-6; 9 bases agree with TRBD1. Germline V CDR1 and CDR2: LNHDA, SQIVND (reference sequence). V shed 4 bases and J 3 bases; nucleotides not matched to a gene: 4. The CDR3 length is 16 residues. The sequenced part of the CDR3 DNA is TGTGCCAGTAGTACGGGACAGGGCGTCTATAATTCACCC. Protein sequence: CASSTGQGVYNSP. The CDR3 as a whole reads CASSTGQGVYNSPLHF.

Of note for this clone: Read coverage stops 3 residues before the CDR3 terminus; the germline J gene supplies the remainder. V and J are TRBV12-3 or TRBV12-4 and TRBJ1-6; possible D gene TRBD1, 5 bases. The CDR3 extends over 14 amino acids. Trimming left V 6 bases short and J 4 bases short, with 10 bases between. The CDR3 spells CASSPQGYNSPLHF. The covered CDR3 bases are TGTGCCAGCAGCCCTCAGGGTTATAATTCACCC.

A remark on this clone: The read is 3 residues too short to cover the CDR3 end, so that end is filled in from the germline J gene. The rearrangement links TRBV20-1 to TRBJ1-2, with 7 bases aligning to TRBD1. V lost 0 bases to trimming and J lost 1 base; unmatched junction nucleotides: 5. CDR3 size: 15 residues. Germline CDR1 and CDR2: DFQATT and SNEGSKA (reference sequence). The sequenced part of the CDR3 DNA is TGCAGTGCTAGAGATCAAAGGGGGCTTAACTATGGC. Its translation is CSARDQRGLNYG. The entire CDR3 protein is CSARDQRGLNYGYTF.

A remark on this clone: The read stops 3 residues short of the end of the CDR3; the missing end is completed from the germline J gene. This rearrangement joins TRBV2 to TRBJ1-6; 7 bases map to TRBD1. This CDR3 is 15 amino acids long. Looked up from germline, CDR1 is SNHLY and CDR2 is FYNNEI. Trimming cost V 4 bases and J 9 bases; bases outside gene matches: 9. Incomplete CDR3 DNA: TGTGCCAGCAGTGCCACGACAGGGTCGGCTTCACCC. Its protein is CASSATTGSASP. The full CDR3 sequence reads CASSATTGSASPLHF.

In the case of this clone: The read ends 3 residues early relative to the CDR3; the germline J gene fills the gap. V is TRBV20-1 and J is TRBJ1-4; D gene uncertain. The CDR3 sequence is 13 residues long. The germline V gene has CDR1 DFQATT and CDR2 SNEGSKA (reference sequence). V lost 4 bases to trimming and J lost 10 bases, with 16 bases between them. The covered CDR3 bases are TGCAGTGCTAAAGAGACTGCGGGATCAAAA. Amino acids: CSAKETAGSK. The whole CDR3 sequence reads CSAKETAGSKLFF.

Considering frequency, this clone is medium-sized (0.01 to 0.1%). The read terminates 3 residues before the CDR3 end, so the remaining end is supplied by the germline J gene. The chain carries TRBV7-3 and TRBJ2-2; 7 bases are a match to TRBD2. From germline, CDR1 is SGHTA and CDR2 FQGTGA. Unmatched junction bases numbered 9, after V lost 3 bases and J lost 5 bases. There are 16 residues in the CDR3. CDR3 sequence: CASSFQRGLHTGELFF. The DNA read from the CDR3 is TGTGCCAGCAGCTTCCAGCGGGGATTACATACCGGGGAG.

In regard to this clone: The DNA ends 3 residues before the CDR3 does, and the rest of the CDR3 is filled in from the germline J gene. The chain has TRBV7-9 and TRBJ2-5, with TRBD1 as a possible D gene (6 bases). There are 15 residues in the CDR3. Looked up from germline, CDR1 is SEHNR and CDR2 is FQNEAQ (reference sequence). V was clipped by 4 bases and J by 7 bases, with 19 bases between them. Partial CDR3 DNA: TGTGCCAGCAGCTCAGTACAGGGCGCCCGCGGGACC. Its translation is CASSSVQGARGT. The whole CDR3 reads CASSSVQGARGTQYF.

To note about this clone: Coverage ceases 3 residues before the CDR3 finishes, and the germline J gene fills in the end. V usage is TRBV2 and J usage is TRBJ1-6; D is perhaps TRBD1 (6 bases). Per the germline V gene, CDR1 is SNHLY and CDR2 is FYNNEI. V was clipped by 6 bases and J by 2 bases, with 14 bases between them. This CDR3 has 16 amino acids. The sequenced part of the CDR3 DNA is TGTGCCAGCAGCGAACGAGGGGGGGCCTATAATTCACCC. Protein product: CASSERGGAYNSP. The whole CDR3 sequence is CASSERGGAYNSPLHF.

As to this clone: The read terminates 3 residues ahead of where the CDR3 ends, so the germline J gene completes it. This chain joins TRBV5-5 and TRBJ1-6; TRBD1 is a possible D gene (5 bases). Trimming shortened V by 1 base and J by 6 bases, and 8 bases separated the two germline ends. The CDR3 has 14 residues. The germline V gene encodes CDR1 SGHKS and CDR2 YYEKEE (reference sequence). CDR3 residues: CASSLPTANSPLHF. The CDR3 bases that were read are TGTGCCAGCAGCTTGCCGACAGCTAATTCACCC.

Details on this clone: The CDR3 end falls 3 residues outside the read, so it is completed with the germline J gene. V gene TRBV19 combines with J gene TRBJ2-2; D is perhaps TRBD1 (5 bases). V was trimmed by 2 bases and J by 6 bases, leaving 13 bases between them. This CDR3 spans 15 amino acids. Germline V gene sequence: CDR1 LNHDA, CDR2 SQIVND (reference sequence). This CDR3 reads CASSIRPRTSGELFF. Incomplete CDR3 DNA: TGTGCCAGTAGTATACGACCCAGGACATCCGGGGAG.

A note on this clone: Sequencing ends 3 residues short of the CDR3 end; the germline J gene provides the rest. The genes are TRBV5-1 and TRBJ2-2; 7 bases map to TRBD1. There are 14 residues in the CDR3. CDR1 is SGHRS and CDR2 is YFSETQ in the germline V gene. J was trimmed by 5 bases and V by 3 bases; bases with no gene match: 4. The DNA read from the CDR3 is TGCGCCAGCAGCTCGGGACAGTTTACCGGGGAG. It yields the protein CASSSGQFTGE. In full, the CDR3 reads CASSSGQFTGELFF.

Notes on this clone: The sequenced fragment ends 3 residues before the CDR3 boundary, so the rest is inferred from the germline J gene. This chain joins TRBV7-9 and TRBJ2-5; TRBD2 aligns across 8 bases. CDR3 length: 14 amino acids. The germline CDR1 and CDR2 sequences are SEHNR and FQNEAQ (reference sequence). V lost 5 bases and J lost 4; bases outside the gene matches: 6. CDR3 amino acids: CASSRSGSGETQYF. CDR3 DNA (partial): TGTGCCAGCAGCCGGAGCGGGAGTGGAGAGACC.

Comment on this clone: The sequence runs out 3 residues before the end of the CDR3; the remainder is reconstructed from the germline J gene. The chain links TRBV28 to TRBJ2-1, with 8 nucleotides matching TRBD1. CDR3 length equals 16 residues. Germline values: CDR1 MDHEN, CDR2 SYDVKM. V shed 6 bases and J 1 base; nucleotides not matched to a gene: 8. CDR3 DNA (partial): TGTGCCAGCAGCTCCGGGACAGGCGGTTCCTACAATGAG. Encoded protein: CASSSGTGGSYNE. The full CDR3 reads CASSSGTGGSYNEQFF.

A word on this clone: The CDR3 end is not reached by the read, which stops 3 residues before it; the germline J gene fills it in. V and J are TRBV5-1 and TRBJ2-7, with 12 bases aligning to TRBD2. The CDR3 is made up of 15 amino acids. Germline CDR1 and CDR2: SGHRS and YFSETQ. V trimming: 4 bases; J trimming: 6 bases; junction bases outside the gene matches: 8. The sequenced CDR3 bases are TGCGCCAGCAGCCAGGGACTAGCGGGCCCCCTCGAG. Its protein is CASSQGLAGPLE. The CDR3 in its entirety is CASSQGLAGPLEQYF.

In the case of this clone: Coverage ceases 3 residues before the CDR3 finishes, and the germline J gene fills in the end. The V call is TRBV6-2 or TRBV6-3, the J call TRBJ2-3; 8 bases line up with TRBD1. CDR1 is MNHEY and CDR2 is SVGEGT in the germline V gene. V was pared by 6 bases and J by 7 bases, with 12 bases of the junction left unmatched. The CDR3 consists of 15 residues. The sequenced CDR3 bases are TGTGCCAGCAGGCTTCCGGGACAGGAGGGACATACG. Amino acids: CASRLPGQEGHT. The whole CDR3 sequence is CASRLPGQEGHTQYF.

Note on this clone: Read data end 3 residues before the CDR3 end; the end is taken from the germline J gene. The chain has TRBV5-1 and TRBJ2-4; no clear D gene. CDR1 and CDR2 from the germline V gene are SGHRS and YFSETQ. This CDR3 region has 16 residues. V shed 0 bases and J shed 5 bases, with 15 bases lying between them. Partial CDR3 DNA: TGCGCCAGCAGCTTGGGAGCATCGGAAAGGGAAAACATT. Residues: CASSLGASERENI. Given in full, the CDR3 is CASSLGASERENIQYF.

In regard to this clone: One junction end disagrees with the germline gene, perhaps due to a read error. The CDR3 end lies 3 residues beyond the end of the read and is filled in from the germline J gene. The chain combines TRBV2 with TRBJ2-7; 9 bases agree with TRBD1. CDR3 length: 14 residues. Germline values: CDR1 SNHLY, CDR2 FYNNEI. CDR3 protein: CASREGTGNYEQYF. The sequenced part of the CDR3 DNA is TGTGCCAGCAGGGAAGGGACAGGGAACTACGAG.